The text below deals with one T cell receptor beta chain. The antigen remains unidentified. Blood, whole and unfractionated, served as the source for total RNA extraction. What the library attached to individual cDNA molecules were unique molecular identifiers. TCRdb itself ran the reads through MiXCR, one entry per CDR3 protein. This table holds around 120,000 distinct CDR3 sequences, over 7% found once. The data stem from a study of human T cells and chemical hapten exposure. General study results and limits: After DPC sensitization, TCRs above 1 in 1000 frequency showed no change.

The sample taken for sequencing was whole blood. This clonotype originated in a human donor in good health. Some clones in this sample may be carry-over from other donors' samples.

The CDR3 loop is CSVGVRGGSAEAFF. The CDR3 coding sequence is TGCAGCGTTGGGGTCAGGGGAGGGAGCGCTGAAGCTTTCTTT. The rearrangement links TRBV29-1 to TRBJ1-1, with a possible D match to TRBD1 (6 bases). Germline V lookup: CDR1 SQVTM, CDR2 ANQGSEA. Trimming pared 4 bases from V and 6 bases from J, leaving 18 bases between. This CDR3 region has 14 residues. The full variable domain, rest sourced from reference TRBV29-1 and TRBJ1-1, is SAVISQKPSRDICQRGTSLTIQCQVDSQVTMMFWYRQQPGQSLTLIATANQGSEATYESGFVIDKFPISRPNLTFSTLTVSNMSPEDSSIYLCSVGVRGGSAEAFFGQGTRLTVV.